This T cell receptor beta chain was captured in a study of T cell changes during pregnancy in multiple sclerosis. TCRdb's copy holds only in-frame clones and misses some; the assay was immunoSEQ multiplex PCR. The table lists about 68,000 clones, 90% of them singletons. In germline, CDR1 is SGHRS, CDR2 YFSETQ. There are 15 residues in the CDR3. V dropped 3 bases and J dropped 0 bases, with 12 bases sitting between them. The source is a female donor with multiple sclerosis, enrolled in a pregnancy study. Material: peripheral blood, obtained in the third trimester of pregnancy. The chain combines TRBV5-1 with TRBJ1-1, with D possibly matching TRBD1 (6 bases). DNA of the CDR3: TGCGCCAGCAGCTGGGGGCAGCCCATGAACACTGAAGCTTTCTTT. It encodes CASSWGQPMNTEAFF.